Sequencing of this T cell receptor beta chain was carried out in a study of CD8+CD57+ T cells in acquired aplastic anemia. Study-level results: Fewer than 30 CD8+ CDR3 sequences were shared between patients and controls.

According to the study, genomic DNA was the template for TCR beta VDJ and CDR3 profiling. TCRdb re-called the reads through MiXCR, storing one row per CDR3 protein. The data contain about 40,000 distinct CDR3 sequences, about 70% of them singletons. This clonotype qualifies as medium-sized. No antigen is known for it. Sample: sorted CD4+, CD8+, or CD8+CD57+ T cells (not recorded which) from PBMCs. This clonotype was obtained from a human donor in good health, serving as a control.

The CDR3 sequence: CASSVGDSSGGYTF. In DNA, the CDR3 is TGTGCCAGCAGTGTCGGCGATTCATCGGGTGGCTACACCTTC. The chain links TRBV9 to TRBJ1-2; the D is unclear. Germline-derived CDR1 and CDR2 are SGDLS and YYNGEE. V was shortened by 5 bases and J by 7 bases, with 18 bases between the two germline ends. This CDR3 spans 14 amino acids. The variable domain in full, completed from reference TRBV9 and TRBJ1-2, reads DSGVTQTPKHLITATGQRVTLRCSPRSGDLSVYWYQQSLDQGLQFLIQYYNGEERAKGNILERFSAQQFPDLHSELNLSSLELGDSALYFCASSVGDSSGGYTFGSGTRLTVV.